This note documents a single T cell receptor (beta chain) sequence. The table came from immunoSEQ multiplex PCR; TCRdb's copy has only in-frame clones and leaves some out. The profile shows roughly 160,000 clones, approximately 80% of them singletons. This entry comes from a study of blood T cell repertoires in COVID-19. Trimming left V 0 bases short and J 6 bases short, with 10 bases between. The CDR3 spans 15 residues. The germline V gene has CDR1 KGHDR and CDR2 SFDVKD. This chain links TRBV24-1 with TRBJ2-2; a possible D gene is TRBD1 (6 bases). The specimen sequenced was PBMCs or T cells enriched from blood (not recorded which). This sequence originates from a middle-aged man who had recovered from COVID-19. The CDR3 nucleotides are TGTGCCACCAGTGATTTGGCAGGGGTGGCCGGGGAGCTGTTTTTT. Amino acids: CATSDLAGVAGELFF.